These T cell receptor beta chains were read from a single sample in a study of blood T cell repertoires in COVID-19. The table came from immunoSEQ multiplex PCR; TCRdb's copy has only in-frame clones and leaves some out. The sample lists approximately 130,000 clones; roughly 72% were seen once. Sequencing was done on a sample of peripheral blood. These receptors originate from a human donor in a cohort sampled during active COVID-19. Both conserved end residues are part of each CDR3. A D gene is named only where the DNA matches it firmly. Size values are once, few and many counts, or a class for expanded clones, and some rows have none.

TRBJ1-4,TRBV7-9,-,-,CASSHGGEGHEKLFF,TGTGCCAGCAGCCATGGAGGGGAGGGACATGAAAAACTGTTTTTT
TRBJ2-7,TRBV5-1,-,TRBD2,CASSPRGDLYEQYF,TGCGCCAGCAGCCCTCGGGGGGACCTCTACGAGCAGTACTTC
TRBJ1-6,TRBV14,-,-,CASSQDRDRLASPLHF,TGTGCCAGCAGCCAAGATCGAGACAGGCTGGCTTCACCCCTCCACTTT
TRBJ1-2,TRBV18,-,-,CASSPAGTNYGYTF,TGTGCCAGCTCACCAGCAGGCACTAACTATGGCTACACCTTC
TRBJ2-7,TRBV28,-,TRBD2,CASSPSGGREYEQYF,TGTGCCAGCAGTCCCTCGGGGGGGCGCGAGTACGAGCAGTACTTC
TRBJ2-1,TRBV29-1,-,-,CSVRTDNKQFF,TGCAGCGTTAGGACGGACAATAAGCAGTTCTTC
TRBJ1-5,TRBV6-1,-,-,CASSEYSRLYSNQPQHF,TGTGCCAGCAGTGAATACAGCAGATTATATAGCAATCAGCCCCAGCATTTT
TRBJ2-1,TRBV2,once,-,CASRWSFYNEQFF,TGTGCCAGCAGGTGGAGTTTCTACAATGAGCAGTTCTTC
TRBJ2-4,TRBV27,-,-,CASRTTGLSYIQYF,TGTGCCAGCAGAACTACAGGGTTGTCTTACATTCAGTACTTC
TRBJ1-1,TRBV5-4,-,TRBD1,CASSRDRVATEAFF,TGTGCCAGCAGCCGGGACAGGGTAGCCACTGAAGCTTTCTTT
TRBJ2-1,TRBV5-1,-,-,CASSSVSTGPSSYNEQFF,TGCGCCAGCAGCTCGGTCTCGACAGGACCTTCCTCCTACAATGAGCAGTTCTTC
TRBJ1-4,TRBV5-4,-,-,CASSLDVGATNEKLFF,TGTGCCAGCAGCTTGGACGTAGGGGCAACTAATGAAAAACTGTTTTTT
TRBJ2-7,TRBV6-2/TRBV6-3,few,-,CASSYSAGSYEQYF,TGTGCCAGCAGTTACTCTGCAGGGTCCTACGAGCAGTACTTC
TRBJ2-7,TRBV4-1,once,-,CASSRVVQRPGEQYF,TGCGCCAGCAGCCGCGTCGTCCAGCGACCAGGGGAGCAGTACTTC
TRBJ1-4,TRBV5-5,-,TRBD1,CASSFGQGKVTNEKLFF,TGTGCCAGCAGCTTTGGACAGGGGAAAGTAACTAATGAAAAACTGTTTTTT
TRBJ2-3,TRBV2,few,-,CASNGGGGKGTDTQYF,TGTGCCAGCAACGGGGGAGGGGGGAAAGGCACAGATACGCAGTATTTT
TRBJ1-1,TRBV27,-,-,CASRFLEQHHVGAFF,TGTGCCAGCAGATTTCTTGAACAGCACCACGTCGGAGCTTTCTTT
TRBJ2-7,TRBV19,-,TRBD1,CASSIWDRANEQYF,TGTGCCAGTAGTATTTGGGACAGGGCGAACGAGCAGTACTTC
TRBJ1-2,TRBV12-2,few,-,CASRLARQGAGYTF,TGTGCAAGTCGCTTAGCCCGACAGGGGGCGGGCTACACCTTC
TRBJ2-2,TRBV30,-,TRBD2,CAWSELAGALTGELFF,TGTGCCTGGAGTGAATTAGCGGGGGCCCTCACCGGGGAGCTGTTTTTT